The rows below give T cell receptor beta chains drawn from one sample of a study of CD8+ T cells in alopecia areata. The repertoire was sequenced with immunoSEQ multiplex PCR; TCRdb's copy has only in-frame clones and lacks some. The sample lists about 210,000 clones; over 60% were seen once. The source was CD4+ T cells sorted from blood, collected at week 4, from a patient treated with tofacitinib. The receptor set was obtained from a human donor with alopecia areata. The CDR3 runs from the conserved cysteine through the conserved F or W. Each record gives: clone size, V gene, D gene, J gene, CDR3 protein, CDR3 DNA. D genes are given only for firm matches. Expanded clones get a size class; other rows say once, few or many, or leave the size out.

abundance: once
v_gene: TRBV27
d_gene: -
j_gene: TRBJ1-6
CDR3aa: CASSLRAGGPLHF
CDR3nt: TGTGCCAGCAGTTTACGGGCAGGAGGCCCCCTCCACTTT

abundance: once
v_gene: TRBV6-5
d_gene: TRBD1
j_gene: TRBJ2-1
CDR3aa: CASSLQGANEQFF
CDR3nt: TGTGCCAGCAGCCTACAGGGGGCGAATGAGCAGTTCTTC

abundance: -
v_gene: TRBV30
d_gene: TRBD2
j_gene: TRBJ2-3
CDR3aa: CAWSGSRGDTDTQYF
CDR3nt: TGTGCCTGGAGTGGGTCGCGGGGGGACACAGATACGCAGTATTTT

abundance: -
v_gene: TRBV7-3
d_gene: -
j_gene: TRBJ2-6
CDR3aa: CASSPGTSGANVLTF
CDR3nt: TGTGCCAGCAGCCCGGGGACCTCTGGGGCCAACGTCCTGACTTTC

abundance: few
v_gene: TRBV11-2
d_gene: -
j_gene: TRBJ1-6
CDR3aa: CASSLGTPFLNSPLHF
CDR3nt: TGTGCCAGCAGCTTAGGGACACCTTTCCTTAATTCACCCCTCCACTTT

abundance: -
v_gene: TRBV29-1
d_gene: TRBD1
j_gene: TRBJ2-7
CDR3aa: CSVKPGPTGGDEQYF
CDR3nt: TGCAGCGTTAAACCGGGACCCACAGGGGGTGACGAGCAGTACTTC

abundance: few
v_gene: TRBV18
d_gene: -
j_gene: TRBJ2-7
CDR3aa: CASSPSWTAVDEQYF
CDR3nt: TGTGCCAGCTCACCATCGTGGACCGCGGTGGACGAGCAGTACTTC

abundance: -
v_gene: TRBV18
d_gene: TRBD2
j_gene: TRBJ2-5
CDR3aa: CASSPPELAAGETQYF
CDR3nt: TGTGCCAGCTCACCACCGGAACTAGCGGCGGGGGAGACCCAGTACTTC

abundance: -
v_gene: TRBV5-1
d_gene: TRBD1
j_gene: TRBJ1-1
CDR3aa: CASSLQGPPNTEAFF
CDR3nt: TGCGCCAGCAGCTTACAGGGGCCCCCGAACACTGAAGCTTTCTTT

abundance: few
v_gene: TRBV30
d_gene: -
j_gene: TRBJ1-6
CDR3aa: CAWSRAGSPLHF
CDR3nt: TGTGCCTGGAGCAGGGCAGGTTCACCCCTCCACTTT

abundance: -
v_gene: TRBV7-2
d_gene: TRBD2
j_gene: TRBJ2-3
CDR3aa: CASSFGGGGDTQYF
CDR3nt: TGTGCCAGCAGCTTCGGGGGGGGAGGAGATACGCAGTATTTT

abundance: -
v_gene: TRBV7-9
d_gene: TRBD2
j_gene: TRBJ2-5
CDR3aa: CASSSRLAEETQYF
CDR3nt: TGTGCCAGCAGCTCCCGACTAGCGGAAGAGACCCAGTACTTC

abundance: few
v_gene: TRBV18
d_gene: TRBD1
j_gene: TRBJ1-6
CDR3aa: CASSLGQGGSPFHF
CDR3nt: TGTGCCAGCTCCCTCGGACAGGGTGGTTCACCCTTCCACTTT

abundance: few
v_gene: TRBV19
d_gene: -
j_gene: TRBJ2-3
CDR3aa: CASMTPDTQYF
CDR3nt: TGTGCCAGTATGACCCCGGATACGCAGTATTTT

abundance: -
v_gene: TRBV25-1
d_gene: -
j_gene: TRBJ2-2
CDR3aa: CASRETGNTGELFF
CDR3nt: TGTGCCAGCCGGGAGACAGGGAACACCGGGGAGCTGTTTTTT

abundance: -
v_gene: TRBV6-6
d_gene: -
j_gene: TRBJ1-2
CDR3aa: CASSYSMAGSYGYTF
CDR3nt: TGTGCCAGCAGTTACTCGATGGCAGGATCCTATGGCTACACCTTC

abundance: -
v_gene: TRBV30
d_gene: -
j_gene: TRBJ2-7
CDR3aa: CAWRSMGRKVEQYF
CDR3nt: TGTGCCTGGAGATCGATGGGACGGAAGGTCGAGCAGTACTTC

abundance: -
v_gene: TRBV4-3
d_gene: -
j_gene: TRBJ2-1
CDR3aa: CASSGQLLYNEQFF
CDR3nt: TGCGCCAGCAGCGGACAGCTTCTCTACAATGAGCAGTTCTTC

abundance: -
v_gene: TRBV30
d_gene: -
j_gene: TRBJ2-7
CDR3aa: CAWTQGRGGEQYF
CDR3nt: TGTGCCTGGACTCAGGGAAGGGGAGGCGAGCAGTACTTC

abundance: -
v_gene: TRBV7-6
d_gene: -
j_gene: TRBJ2-5
CDR3aa: CASSLGREGETQYF
CDR3nt: TGTGCCAGCAGCTTAGGTCGCGAGGGAGAGACCCAGTACTTC

abundance: once
v_gene: TRBV7-2
d_gene: TRBD1
j_gene: TRBJ2-1
CDR3aa: CASSSTGHNEQFF
CDR3nt: TGTGCCAGCAGCTCGACAGGGCACAATGAGCAGTTCTTC

abundance: -
v_gene: TRBV4-2
d_gene: TRBD2
j_gene: TRBJ2-7
CDR3aa: CASSQEGASGYEQYF
CDR3nt: TGTGCCAGCAGCCAAGAAGGGGCTAGCGGCTACGAGCAGTACTTC

abundance: -
v_gene: TRBV5-1
d_gene: TRBD1
j_gene: TRBJ2-7
CDR3aa: CASSQRQGYEQYF
CDR3nt: TGCGCCAGCAGCCAACGACAGGGATACGAGCAGTACTTC